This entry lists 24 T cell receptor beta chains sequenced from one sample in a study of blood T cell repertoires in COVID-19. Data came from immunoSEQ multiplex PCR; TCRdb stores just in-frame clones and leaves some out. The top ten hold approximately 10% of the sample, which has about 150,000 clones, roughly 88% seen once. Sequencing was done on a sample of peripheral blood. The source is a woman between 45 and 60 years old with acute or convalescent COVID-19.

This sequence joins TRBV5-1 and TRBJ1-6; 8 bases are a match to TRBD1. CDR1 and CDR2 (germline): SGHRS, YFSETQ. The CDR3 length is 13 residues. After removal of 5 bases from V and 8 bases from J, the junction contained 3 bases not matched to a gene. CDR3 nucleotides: TGCGCCAGCAGTCAGGGGGCCTATTCACCCCTCCACTTT. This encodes CASSQGAYSPLHF. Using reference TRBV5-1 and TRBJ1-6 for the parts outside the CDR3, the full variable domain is KAGVTQTPRYLIKTRGQQVTLSCSPISGHRSVSWYQQTPGQGLQFLFEYFSETQRNKGNFPGRFSGRQFSNSRSEMNVSTLELGDSALYLCASSQGAYSPLHFGNGTRLTVT.

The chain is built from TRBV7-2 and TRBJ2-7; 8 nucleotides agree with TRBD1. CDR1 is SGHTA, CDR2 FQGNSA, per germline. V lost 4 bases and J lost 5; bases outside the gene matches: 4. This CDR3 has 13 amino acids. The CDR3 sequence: CASSSSTGDEQYF. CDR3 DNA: TGTGCCAGCAGCTCTTCGACAGGGGACGAGCAGTACTTC.

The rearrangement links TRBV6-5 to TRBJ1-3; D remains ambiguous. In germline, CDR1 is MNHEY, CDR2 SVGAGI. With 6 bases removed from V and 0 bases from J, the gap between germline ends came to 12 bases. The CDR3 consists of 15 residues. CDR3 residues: CASSATRSSGNTIYF. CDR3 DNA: TGTGCCAGCAGCGCTACTAGGAGCTCTGGAAACACCATATATTTT.

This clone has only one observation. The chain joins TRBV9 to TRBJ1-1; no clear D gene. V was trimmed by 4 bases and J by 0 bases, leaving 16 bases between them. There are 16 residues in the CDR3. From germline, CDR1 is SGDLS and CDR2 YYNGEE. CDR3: CASSPLVTPMNTEAFF. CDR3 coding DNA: TGTGCCAGCAGCCCCCTAGTGACCCCCATGAACACTGAAGCTTTCTTT.

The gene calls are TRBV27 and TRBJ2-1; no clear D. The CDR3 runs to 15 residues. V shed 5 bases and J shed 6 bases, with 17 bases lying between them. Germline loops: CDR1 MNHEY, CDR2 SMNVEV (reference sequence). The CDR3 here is CASSRGVPPINEQFF. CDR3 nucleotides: TGTGCCAGCAGTCGAGGAGTCCCGCCCATCAATGAGCAGTTCTTC.

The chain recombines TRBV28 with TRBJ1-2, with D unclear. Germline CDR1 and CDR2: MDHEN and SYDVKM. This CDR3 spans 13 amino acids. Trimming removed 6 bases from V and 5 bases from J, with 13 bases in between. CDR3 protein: CASSPPRGYGYTF. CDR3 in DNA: TGTGCCAGCAGCCCACCCCGAGGGTATGGCTACACCTTC.

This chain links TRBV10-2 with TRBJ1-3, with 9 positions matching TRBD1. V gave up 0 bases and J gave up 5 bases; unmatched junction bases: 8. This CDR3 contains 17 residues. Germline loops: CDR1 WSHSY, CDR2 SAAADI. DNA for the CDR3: TGCGCCAGCAGTGAGTCGTGGGACAGGGTTGTCCGAAACACCATATATTTT. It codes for CASSESWDRVVRNTIYF.

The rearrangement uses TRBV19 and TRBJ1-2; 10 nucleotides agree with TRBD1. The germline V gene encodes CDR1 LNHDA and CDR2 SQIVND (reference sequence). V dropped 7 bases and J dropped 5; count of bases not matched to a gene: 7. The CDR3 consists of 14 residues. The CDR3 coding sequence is TGTGCCAGTACCCGGGACAGGGGCTTTTATGGCTACACCTTC. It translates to CASTRDRGFYGYTF.

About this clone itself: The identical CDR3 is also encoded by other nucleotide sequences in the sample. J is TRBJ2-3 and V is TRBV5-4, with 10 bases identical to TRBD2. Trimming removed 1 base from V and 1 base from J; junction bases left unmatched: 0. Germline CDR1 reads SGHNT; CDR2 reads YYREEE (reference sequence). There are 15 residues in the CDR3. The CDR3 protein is CASSLTSGGTDTQYF. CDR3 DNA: TGTGCCAGCAGCTTGACTAGCGGGGGCACAGATACGCAGTATTTT.

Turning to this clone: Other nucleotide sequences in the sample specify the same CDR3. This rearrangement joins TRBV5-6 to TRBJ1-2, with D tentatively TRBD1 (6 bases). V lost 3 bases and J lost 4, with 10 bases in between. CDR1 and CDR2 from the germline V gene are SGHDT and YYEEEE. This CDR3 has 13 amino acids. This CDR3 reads CASSSGQIYGYTF. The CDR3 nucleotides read TGTGCCAGCAGCTCCGGACAGATCTATGGCTACACCTTC. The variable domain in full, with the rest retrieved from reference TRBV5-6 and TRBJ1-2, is DAGVTQSPTHLIKTRGQQVTLRCSPKSGHDTVSWYQQALGQGPQFIFQYYEEEERQRGNFPDRFSGHQFPNYSSELNVNALLLGDSALYLCASSSGQIYGYTFGSGTRLTVV.

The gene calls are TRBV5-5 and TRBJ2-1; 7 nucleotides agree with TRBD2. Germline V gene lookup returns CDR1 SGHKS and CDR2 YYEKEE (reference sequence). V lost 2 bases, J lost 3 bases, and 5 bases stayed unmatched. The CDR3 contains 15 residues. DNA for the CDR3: TGTGCCAGCAGCTTATTAACGGGAGGCTACAATGAGCAGTTCTTC. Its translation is CASSLLTGGYNEQFF.

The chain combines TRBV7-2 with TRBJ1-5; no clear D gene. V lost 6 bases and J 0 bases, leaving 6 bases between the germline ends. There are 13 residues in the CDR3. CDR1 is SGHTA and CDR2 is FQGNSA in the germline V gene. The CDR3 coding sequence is TGTGCCAGCAGTCAGGATAGCAATCAGCCCCAGCATTTT. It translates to CASSQDSNQPQHF.

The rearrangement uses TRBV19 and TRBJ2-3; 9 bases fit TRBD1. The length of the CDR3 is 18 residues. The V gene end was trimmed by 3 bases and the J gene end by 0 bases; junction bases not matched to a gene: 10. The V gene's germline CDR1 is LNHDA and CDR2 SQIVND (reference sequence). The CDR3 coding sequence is TGTGCCAGTAGTATGTTCGCCGGGACAGGGCGTAGCACAGATACGCAGTATTTT. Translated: CASSMFAGTGRSTDTQYF.

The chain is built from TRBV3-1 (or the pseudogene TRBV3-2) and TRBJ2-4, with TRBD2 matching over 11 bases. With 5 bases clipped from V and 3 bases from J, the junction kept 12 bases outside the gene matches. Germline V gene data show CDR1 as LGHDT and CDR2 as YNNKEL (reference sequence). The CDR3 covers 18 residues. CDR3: CASSTRTSGLVHKNIQYF. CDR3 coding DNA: TGTGCCAGCAGCACCCGGACTAGCGGGTTGGTTCACAAAAACATTCAGTACTTC.

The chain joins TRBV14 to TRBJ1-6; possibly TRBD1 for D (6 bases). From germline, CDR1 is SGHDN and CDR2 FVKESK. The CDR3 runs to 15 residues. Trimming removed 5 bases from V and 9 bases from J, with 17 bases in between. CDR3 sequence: CASSGGGTSVSPLHF. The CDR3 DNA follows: TGTGCCAGCAGCGGAGGTGGGACATCTGTTTCACCCCTCCACTTT.

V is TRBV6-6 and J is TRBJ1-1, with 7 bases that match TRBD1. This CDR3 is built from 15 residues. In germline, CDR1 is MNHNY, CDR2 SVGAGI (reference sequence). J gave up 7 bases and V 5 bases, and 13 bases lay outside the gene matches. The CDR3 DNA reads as TGTGCCAGCAGTGACCAGAAAACCCGGGACAGTGAAGCTTTCTTT. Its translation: CASSDQKTRDSEAFF.

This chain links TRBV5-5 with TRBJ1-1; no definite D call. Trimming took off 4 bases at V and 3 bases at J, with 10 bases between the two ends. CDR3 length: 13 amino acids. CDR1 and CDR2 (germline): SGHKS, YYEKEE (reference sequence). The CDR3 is CASSPRRYTEAFF. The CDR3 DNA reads TGTGCCAGCAGCCCACGGAGGTACACTGAAGCTTTCTTT.

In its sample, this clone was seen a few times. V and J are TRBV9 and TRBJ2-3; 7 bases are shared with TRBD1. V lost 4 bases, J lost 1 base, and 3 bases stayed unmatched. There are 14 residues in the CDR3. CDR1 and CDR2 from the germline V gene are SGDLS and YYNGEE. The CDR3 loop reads CASSFGTGTDTQYF. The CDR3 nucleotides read TGTGCCAGCAGCTTCGGGACAGGCACAGATACGCAGTATTTT. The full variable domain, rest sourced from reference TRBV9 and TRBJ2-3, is DSGVTQTPKHLITATGQRVTLRCSPRSGDLSVYWYQQSLDQGLQFLIQYYNGEERAKGNILERFSAQQFPDLHSELNLSSLELGDSALYFCASSFGTGTDTQYFGPGTRLTVL.

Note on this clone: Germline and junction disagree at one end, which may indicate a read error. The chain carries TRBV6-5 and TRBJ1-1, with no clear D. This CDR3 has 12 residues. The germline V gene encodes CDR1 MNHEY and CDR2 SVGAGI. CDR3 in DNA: TGTGCCAGCAGCCGCGGGCCCTTTGATTGGGATTTC. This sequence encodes CASSRGPFDWDF.

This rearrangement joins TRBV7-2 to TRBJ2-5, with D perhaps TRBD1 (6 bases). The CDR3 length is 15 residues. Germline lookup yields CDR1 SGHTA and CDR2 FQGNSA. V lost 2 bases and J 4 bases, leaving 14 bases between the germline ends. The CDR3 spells CASSLMGAAGETQYF. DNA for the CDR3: TGTGCCAGCAGCTTAATGGGGGCGGCGGGAGAGACCCAGTACTTC. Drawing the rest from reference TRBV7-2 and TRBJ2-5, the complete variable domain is GAGVSQSPSNKVTEKGKDVELRCDPISGHTALYWYRQSLGQGLEFLIYFQGNSAPDKSGLPSDRFSAERTGGSVSTLTIQRTQQEDSAVYLCASSLMGAAGETQYFGPGTRLLVL.

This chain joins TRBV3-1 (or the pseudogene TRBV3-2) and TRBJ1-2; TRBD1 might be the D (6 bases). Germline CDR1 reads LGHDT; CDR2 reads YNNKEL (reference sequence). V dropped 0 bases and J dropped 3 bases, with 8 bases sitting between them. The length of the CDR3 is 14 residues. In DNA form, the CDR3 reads TGTGCCAGCAGCCAAGAACAGGGAGACTATGGCTACACCTTC. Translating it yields CASSQEQGDYGYTF.

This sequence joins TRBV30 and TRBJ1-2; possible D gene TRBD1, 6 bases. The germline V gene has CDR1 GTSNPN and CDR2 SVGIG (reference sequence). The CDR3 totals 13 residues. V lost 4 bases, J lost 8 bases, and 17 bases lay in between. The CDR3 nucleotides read TGTGCCTGGACCCCACAGGGCCTAGGCGGCTACACCTTC. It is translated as CAWTPQGLGGYTF.

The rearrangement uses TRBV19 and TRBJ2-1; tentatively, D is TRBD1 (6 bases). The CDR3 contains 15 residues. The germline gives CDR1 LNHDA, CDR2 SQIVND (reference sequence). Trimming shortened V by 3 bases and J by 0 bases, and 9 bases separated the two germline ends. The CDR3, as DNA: TGTGCCAGTAGTATTAGGGGGAACTCCTACAATGAGCAGTTCTTC. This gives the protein CASSIRGNSYNEQFF.

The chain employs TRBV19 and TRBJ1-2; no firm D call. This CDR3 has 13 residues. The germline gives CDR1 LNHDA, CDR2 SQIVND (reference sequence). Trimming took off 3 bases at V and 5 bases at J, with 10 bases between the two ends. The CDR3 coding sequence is TGTGCCAGTAGTATTTTCGGGGAGTATGGCTACACCTTC. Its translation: CASSIFGEYGYTF.